The present entry profiles one T cell receptor (beta chain) with its context. CDR1 is SGHVS and CDR2 is FQNEAQ in the germline V gene. This CDR3 is built from 12 residues. V was cut by 1 base and J by 16 bases, with 14 bases left in between. These data are taken from a study of blood T cell repertoires in COVID-19. Per the original methods: Estimates of nucleated cell counts were drawn from the amplification of reference gene primers. Clones were sequenced by immunoSEQ multiplex PCR, and TCRdb holds only the in-frame ones, with some missing. The V and J calls and the clone size are those of that table, but D and trimming were determined from the DNA. Among about 400,000 clones listed, 88% were seen once. The study recruited people aged about 18 to 95 years across around 24 US areas.

V gene TRBV7-8 combines with J gene TRBJ2-1; D possibly corresponds to TRBD2 (6 bases). This clonotype originated in a woman in her thirties or forties with acute COVID-19. Sequencing input: PBMCs or T cells enriched from blood (not recorded which). CDR3 in amino acids: CASSLVLSGAFF. CDR3 coding DNA: TGTGCCAGCAGCTTAGTCCTTAGCGGCGCTTTCTTC.